The T cell receptor (beta chain) under discussion was sequenced for a study of regulatory T cells in long-lasting Graves disease. Between the trimmed V and J ends, which lost 1 base and 6 bases, there was a span of 7 bases. The CDR3 extends over 12 amino acids. Germline CDR1 SNHLY, CDR2 FYNNEI. The time point here: newly diagnosed GD, antithyroid drugs for less than 3 months. Preparation of the TCR library used RNA extracted from PBMCs. CDR3 regions were amplified by Arm-PCR using iRepertoire HTBI primers to build TCR beta libraries. Using its own MiXCR run on the multiplex PCR reads, TCRdb lists one record per CDR3 protein. The sample has about 540,000 distinct CDR3 sequences, roughly 12% seen once; the top ten hold roughly a tenth. This clonotype was seen repeatedly, ten times or more. These same data were also listed under a study on T cells in Graves' hyperthyroidism and ophthalmopathy. That publication notes: An absence of ophthalmopathy progression within 18 months meant stable Graves' hyperthyroidism.

The V call is TRBV2, the J call TRBJ2-7; TRBD1 is a possible D gene (6 bases). Material: peripheral blood mononuclear cells (PBMCs), obtained at new diagnosis, from a patient treated with antithyroid drugs. The sequence was collected from a man aged 25 to 40 with Graves disease. The chain's CDR3 is CASSEGDTEQYF. The CDR3, as DNA: TGTGCCAGCAGTGAAGGGGACACCGAGCAGTACTTC. Looking up the rest from reference TRBV2 and TRBJ2-7 gives the full variable domain: EPEVTQTPSHQVTQMGQEVILRCVPISNHLYFYWYRQILGQKVEFLVSFYNNEISEKSEIFDDQFSVERPDGSNFTLKIRSTKLEDSAMYFCASSEGDTEQYFGPGTRLTVT.